This TCR beta chain was sequenced during a study of patients and donors after allogeneic stem cell transplantation (TCRdb year 2020). The library was obtained by RT-PCR. TCRdb lists the instrument as NextSeq 550. TCRdb itself trimmed the public reads at Q25 with fastp, ran MiXCR and retained productive beta chains. A single entry per CDR3 protein holds the most common genes and DNA from its merged rows. This sample comprises about 110,000 distinct CDR3 sequences, 35% to 45% of them detected only once. The ten top clones hold around 26% of the sample. Concerning this clonotype: The specificity of this receptor is unknown. As the CDR3 is not closed by the conserved phenylalanine or tryptophan, this likely results from a read error.

The CDR3 comprises 15 residues, both ends counted. The sequence is cut down to CDR3 DNA, 45 bases in frame from base 1. V gives up 0 bases and J gives up 1 base, and the segment between their germline ends measures 11 bases. CDR1 GTSNPN and CDR2 SVGIG are derived from the germline V gene (reference sequence). Sequencing was performed on blood, either unsorted or a sorted T cell fraction (not recorded which). In this chain, TRBV30 is recombined with TRBJ2-3, with the D gene uncertain. The clonotype originates from a human donor who was either an allogeneic HSCT recipient or a stem cell or donor lymphocyte infusion donor (not recorded which). It is not recorded whose cells these are; they may come from a transplant donor. The bases are TGTGCCTGGAGTGTAATCGAAGTGGGCACAGATACGCAGTATTAT. Its protein is CAWSVIEVGTDTQYY.